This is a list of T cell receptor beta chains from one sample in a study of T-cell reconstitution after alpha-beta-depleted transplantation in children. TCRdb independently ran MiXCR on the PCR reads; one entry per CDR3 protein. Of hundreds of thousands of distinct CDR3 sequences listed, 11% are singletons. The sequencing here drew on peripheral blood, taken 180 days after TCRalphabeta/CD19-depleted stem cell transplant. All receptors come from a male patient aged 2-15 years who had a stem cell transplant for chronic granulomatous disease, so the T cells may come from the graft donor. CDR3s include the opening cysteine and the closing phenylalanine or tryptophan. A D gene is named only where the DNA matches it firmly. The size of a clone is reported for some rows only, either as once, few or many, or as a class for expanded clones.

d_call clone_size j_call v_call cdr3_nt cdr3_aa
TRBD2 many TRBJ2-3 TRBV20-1 TGCAGTGCTAGTGATGTAGCGGGAGGGTCAGATACGCAGTATTTT CSASDVAGGSDTQYF
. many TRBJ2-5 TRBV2 TGTGCCAGCAGGGCCACAGGAGTCGAGACCCAGTACTTC CASRATGVETQYF
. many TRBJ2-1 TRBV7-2 TGTGCCAGCAGCCCGAGGTTGGGGGGTGAGCAGTTCTTC CASSPRLGGEQFF
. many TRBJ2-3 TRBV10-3 TGTGCCATCAGTGAGTCCAGTGTTGATACGCAGTATTTT CAISESSVDTQYF
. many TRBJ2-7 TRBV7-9 TGTGCCAGCTTGTCGGAAACCTACGAGCAGTACTTC CASLSETYEQYF
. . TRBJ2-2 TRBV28 TGTGCCACCTCACAGGGAGGAGTAGGGAACACCGGGGAGCTGTTTTTT CATSQGGVGNTGELFF
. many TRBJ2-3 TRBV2 TGTGCCAGCATGCCGCGATTCACAGATACGCAGTATTTT CASMPRFTDTQYF
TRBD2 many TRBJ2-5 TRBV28 TGTGCCAGCAGTCCCGTCTTGCGGGGGGGCCAAGAGACCCAGTACTTC CASSPVLRGGQETQYF
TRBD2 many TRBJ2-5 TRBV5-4 TGTGCCAGCAGCTTATCCGGGAGGGGGATCCAAGAGACCCAGTACTTC CASSLSGRGIQETQYF
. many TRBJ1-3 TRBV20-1 TGCAGTCTTTACGGTGAAAGCTCTGGAAACACCATATATTTT CSLYGESSGNTIYF
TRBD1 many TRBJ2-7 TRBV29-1 TGCAGCGTGGCCGGGACAGGTCTATACGAGCAGTACTTC CSVAGTGLYEQYF
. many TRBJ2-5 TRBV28 TGTGCCAGCAGTTTTCGAGGGGAGACCCAGTACTTC CASSFRGETQYF
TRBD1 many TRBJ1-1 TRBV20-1 TGCAGTGCTAGAGTGCCAGGGGGCGGCACTGAAGCTTTCTTT CSARVPGGGTEAFF
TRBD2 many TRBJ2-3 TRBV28 TGTGCCAGCAGCACTCTTGTATCGATGCGGGAGAAGTGGGAATATTTT CASSTLVSMREKWEYF
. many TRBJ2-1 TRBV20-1 TGCAGTGCCCTACGCCCTTCCAATGAGCAGTTCTTC CSALRPSNEQFF
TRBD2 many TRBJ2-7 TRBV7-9 TGTGCCAGCAGCTTGCCGGGACTAGCGGGGTCCTACGAGCAGTACTTC CASSLPGLAGSYEQYF